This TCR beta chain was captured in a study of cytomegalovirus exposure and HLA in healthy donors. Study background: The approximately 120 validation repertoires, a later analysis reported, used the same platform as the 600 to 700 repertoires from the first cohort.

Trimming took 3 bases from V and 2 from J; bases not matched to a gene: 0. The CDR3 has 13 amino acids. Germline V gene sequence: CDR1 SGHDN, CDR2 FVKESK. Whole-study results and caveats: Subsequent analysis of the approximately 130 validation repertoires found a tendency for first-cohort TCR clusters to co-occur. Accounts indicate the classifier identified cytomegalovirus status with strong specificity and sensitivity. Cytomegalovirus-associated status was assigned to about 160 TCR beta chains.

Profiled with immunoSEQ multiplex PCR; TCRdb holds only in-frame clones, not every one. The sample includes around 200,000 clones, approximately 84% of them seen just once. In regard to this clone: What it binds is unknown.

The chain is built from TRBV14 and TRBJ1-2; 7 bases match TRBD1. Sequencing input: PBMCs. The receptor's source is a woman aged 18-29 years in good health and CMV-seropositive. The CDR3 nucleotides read TGTGCCAGCAGCCAGGACAGGAACTATGGCTACACCTTC. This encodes CASSQDRNYGYTF.